This T cell receptor beta chain derives from a study of T cell repertoires in ileal Crohn's disease. The overall study: About half received postoperative treatment, some 10 with thiopurines and roughly 20 anti-TNF.

J gave up 3 bases and V 3 bases, and 4 bases lay outside the gene matches. Germline CDR1 KGHSH, CDR2 LQKENI. CDR3 length: 14 residues. Libraries were prepared by immunoSEQ multiplex PCR; TCRdb keeps only in-frame clonotypes and omits some of them. Counted here are approximately 17,000 clones, 83% occurring once; the ten biggest clones make up 10% to 13%. This receptor was obtained from an adult with Crohn's disease. The rearrangement links TRBV18 to TRBJ1-1; TRBD1 aligns across 7 bases. Sequencing was done on a sample of ileal tissue. This chain's CDR3 is CASSPGRGYTEAFF. For the CDR3, the DNA is TGTGCCAGCTCACCGGGCAGGGGGTACACTGAAGCTTTCTTT.